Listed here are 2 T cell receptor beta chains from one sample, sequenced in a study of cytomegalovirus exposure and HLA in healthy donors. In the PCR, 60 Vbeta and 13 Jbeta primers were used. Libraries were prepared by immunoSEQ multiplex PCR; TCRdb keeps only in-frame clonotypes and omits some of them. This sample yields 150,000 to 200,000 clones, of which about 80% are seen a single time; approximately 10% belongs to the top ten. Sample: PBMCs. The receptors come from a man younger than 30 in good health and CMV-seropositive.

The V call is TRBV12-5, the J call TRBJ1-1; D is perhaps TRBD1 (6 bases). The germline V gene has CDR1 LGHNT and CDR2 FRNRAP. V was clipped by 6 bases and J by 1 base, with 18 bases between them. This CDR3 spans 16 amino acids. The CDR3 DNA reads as TGTGCTAGTGGATTCAATCCCGGGACACAGAACACTGAAGCTTTCTTT. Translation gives CASGFNPGTQNTEAFF.

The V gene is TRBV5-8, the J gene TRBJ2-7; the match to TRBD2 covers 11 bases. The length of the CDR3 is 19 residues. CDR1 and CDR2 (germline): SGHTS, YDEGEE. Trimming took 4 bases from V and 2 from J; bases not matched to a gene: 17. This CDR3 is CASSPEPGLAVLWAYEQYF. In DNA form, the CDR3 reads TGTGCCAGCAGCCCTGAACCGGGACTAGCGGTCCTATGGGCCTACGAGCAGTACTTC.